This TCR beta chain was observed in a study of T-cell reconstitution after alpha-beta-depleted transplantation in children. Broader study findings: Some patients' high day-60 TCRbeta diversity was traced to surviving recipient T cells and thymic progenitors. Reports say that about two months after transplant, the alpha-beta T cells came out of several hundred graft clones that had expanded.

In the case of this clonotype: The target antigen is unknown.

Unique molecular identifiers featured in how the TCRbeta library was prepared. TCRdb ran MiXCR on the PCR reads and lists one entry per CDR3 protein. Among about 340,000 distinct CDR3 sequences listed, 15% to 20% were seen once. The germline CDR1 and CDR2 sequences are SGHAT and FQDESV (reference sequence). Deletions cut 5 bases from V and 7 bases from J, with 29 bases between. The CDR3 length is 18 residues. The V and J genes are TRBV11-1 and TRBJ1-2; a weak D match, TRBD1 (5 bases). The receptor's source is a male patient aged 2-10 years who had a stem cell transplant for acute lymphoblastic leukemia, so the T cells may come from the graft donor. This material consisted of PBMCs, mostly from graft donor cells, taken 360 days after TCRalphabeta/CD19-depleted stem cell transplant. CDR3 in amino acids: CASSPRLGASTGLAGYTF. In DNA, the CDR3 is TGTGCCAGCAGCCCTCGCCTAGGGGCTTCAACAGGTCTTGCTGGCTACACCTTC.